The text below deals with one TCR beta chain. Its antigen is currently unknown. This sample is part of a study of cytomegalovirus exposure and HLA in healthy donors. Study findings and constraints: Among the CMV-associated chains, a few were confirmed in vitro as specific for CMV antigens.

V shed 4 bases and J shed 5 bases, with 13 bases lying between them. The germline V gene has CDR1 SGHDT and CDR2 YYEEEE. CDR3 size: 13 residues. Profiled with immunoSEQ multiplex PCR; TCRdb holds only in-frame clones, not every one. The repertoire holds about 140,000 clones, with approximately 94% as singletons. The V gene is TRBV5-6, the J gene TRBJ2-7, with D maybe TRBD1 (5 bases). This TCR came from a man aged 18 to 29 in good health and CMV-seropositive. Sequencing was done on a sample of PBMCs. CDR3 bases: TGTGCCAGCAGCGCCCCAGGGCACGACGAGCAGTACTTC. This translates into CASSAPGHDEQYF.